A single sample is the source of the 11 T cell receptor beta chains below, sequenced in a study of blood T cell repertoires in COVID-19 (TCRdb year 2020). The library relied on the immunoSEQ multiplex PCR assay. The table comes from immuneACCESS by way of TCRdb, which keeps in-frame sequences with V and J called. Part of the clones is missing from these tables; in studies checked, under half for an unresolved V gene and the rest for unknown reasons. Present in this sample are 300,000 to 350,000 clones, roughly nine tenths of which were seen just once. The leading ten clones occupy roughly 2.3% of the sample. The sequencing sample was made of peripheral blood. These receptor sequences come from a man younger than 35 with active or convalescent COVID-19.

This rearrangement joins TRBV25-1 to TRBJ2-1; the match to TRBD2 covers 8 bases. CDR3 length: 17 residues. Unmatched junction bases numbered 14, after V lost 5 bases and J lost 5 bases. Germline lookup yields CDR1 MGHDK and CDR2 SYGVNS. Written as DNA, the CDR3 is TGTGCCAGCAGTAAACTCACGGGAGGGGGTTACGACAATGAGCAGTTCTTC. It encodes CASSKLTGGGYDNEQFF. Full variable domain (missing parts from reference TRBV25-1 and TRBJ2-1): EADIYQTPRYLVIGTGKKITLECSQTMGHDKMYWYQQDPGMELHLIHYSYGVNSTEKGDLSSESTVSRIRTEHFPLTLESARPSHTSQYLCASSKLTGGGYDNEQFFGPGTRLTVL.

The CDR3 loop is CASSGQERGGYTF. CDR3 DNA: TGTGCCAGCAGTGGACAGGAACGGGGTGGCTACACCTTC. V and J are TRBV25-1 and TRBJ1-2; D is perhaps TRBD1 (6 bases). Between the trimmed V and J ends, which lost 4 bases and 7 bases, there was a span of 13 bases. Germline V gene data show CDR1 as MGHDK and CDR2 as SYGVNS. There are 13 residues in the CDR3.

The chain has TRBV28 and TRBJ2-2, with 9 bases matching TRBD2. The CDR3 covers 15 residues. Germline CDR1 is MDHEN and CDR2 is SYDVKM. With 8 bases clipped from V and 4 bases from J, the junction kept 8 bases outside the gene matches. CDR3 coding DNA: TGTGCCAGCTCGCGGGGGGGACTATTCACCGGGGAGCTGTTTTTT. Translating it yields CASSRGGLFTGELFF.

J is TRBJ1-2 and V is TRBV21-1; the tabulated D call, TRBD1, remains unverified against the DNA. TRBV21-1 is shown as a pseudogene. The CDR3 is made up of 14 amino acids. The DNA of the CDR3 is TGTGCCAGCAGCCCGGACAGGGAACTCTATGGCTACACCTTC. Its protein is CASSPDRELYGYTF.

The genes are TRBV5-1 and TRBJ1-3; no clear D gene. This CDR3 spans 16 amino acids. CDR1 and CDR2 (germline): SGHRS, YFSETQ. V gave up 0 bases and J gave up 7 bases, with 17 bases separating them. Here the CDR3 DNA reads TGCGCCAGCAGCTTGGTTAGCCGGAGGTTTACGAACACCATATATTTT. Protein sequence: CASSLVSRRFTNTIYF.

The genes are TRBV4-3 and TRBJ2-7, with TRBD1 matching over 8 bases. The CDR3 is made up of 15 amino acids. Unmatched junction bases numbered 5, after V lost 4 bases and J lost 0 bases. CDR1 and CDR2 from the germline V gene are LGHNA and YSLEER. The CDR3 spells CASSPSRGRSYEQYF. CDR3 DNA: TGCGCCAGCAGCCCATCCAGGGGGCGCTCCTACGAGCAGTACTTC.

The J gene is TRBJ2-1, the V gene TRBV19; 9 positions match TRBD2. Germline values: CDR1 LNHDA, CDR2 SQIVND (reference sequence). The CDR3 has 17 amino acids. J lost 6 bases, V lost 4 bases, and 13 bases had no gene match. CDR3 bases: TGTGCCAGTAGTAGGGGGCGGGGTGAGCGGGAGGCCAATGAGCAGTTCTTC. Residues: CASSRGRGEREANEQFF.

CDR3 loop: CASSSGGSRSYNEQFF. The CDR3, as DNA: TGTGCCAGCAGTTCAGGGGGAAGTAGGTCCTACAATGAGCAGTTCTTC. The V gene is TRBV28, the J gene TRBJ2-1, with 7 bases that match TRBD1. The V gene end was trimmed by 4 bases and the J gene end by 1 base; junction bases not matched to a gene: 7. CDR3 size: 16 residues. The germline V gene encodes CDR1 MDHEN and CDR2 SYDVKM.

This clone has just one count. The CDR3 DNA is TGTGCCAGCTCCCGACGGGGGGTCGCCTACAATGAGCAGTTCTTC. Translation: CASSRRGVAYNEQFF. The genes are TRBV28 and TRBJ2-1; 7 bases agree with TRBD2. The CDR3 spans 15 residues. The J segment lost 2 bases and the V segment lost 8 bases, leaving 9 bases of the junction unmatched. Germline V lookup: CDR1 MDHEN, CDR2 SYDVKM.

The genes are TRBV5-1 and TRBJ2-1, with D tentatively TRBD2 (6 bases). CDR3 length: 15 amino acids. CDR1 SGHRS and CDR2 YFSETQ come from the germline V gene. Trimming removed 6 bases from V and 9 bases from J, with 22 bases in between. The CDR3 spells CASKFAAGISGEQFF. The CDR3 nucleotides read TGCGCCAGCAAGTTCGCCGCGGGGATCTCCGGTGAGCAGTTCTTC.

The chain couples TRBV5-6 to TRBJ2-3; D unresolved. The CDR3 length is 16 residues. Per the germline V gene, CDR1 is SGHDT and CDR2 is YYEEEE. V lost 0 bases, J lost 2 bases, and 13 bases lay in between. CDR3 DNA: TGTGCCAGCAGCTTGGGGCAGGTCTACCCCACAGATACGCAGTATTTT. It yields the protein CASSLGQVYPTDTQYF. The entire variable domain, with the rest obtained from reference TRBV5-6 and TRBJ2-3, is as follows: DAGVTQSPTHLIKTRGQQVTLRCSPKSGHDTVSWYQQALGQGPQFIFQYYEEEERQRGNFPDRFSGHQFPNYSSELNVNALLLGDSALYLCASSLGQVYPTDTQYFGPGTRLTVL.